Presented here are 6 T cell receptor beta chains from one specimen sequenced in a study of long-term antiretroviral therapy in people with HIV (dated by TCRdb to between 2021 and 2024). The immunoSEQ hsTCRB v3.0 assay was used at survey level resolution to sequence the TRB variable region. The clones in this table, taken by TCRdb from immuneACCESS, are in-frame only. Not every clone is retained; where verified, under half of the shortfall comes from an unresolved V gene, and the cause of the rest is unknown. The table for this sample lists about 30,000 clones; approximately 95% of them were counted only once. The leading ten clones occupy more than 3% of the sample. The material sequenced was unsorted PBMCs, taken 5.3 years after starting antiretroviral therapy. These receptors were obtained from a man aged 45-65 years with HIV.

J is TRBJ2-1 and V is TRBV7-3; the match to TRBD2 covers 10 bases. The trim removed 5 bases at V and 12 bases at J, leaving 13 bases unmatched. Germline loops: CDR1 SGHTA, CDR2 FQGTGA. The CDR3 spans 15 residues. This CDR3 reads CASSPDGSSGGTQFF. The CDR3 DNA sequence: TGTGCCAGCAGCCCAGATGGGTCTAGCGGGGGCACGCAGTTCTTC.

This chain uses TRBV28 with TRBJ2-3; D is unclear. V shed 5 bases and J shed 0 bases, with 3 bases lying between them. The CDR3 totals 12 residues. CDR1 and CDR2 from the germline V gene are MDHEN and SYDVKM. As DNA, the CDR3 is TGTGCCAGCAGTACCAGCACAGATACGCAGTATTTT. This encodes CASSTSTDTQYF.

This chain uses TRBV15 with TRBJ2-7, with a tentative D call TRBD2 (5 bases). The ends were cut back, 0 bases at V and 3 bases at J, with 9 bases in the middle. The CDR3 contains 14 residues. Per the germline V gene, CDR1 is LNHNV and CDR2 is YYDKDF (reference sequence). CDR3 nucleotide sequence: TGTGCCACCAGCAGAGATGGAGGTTACTACGAGCAGTACTTC. Translated: CATSRDGGYYEQYF.

This clone was recorded only once. This chain connects TRBV28 to TRBJ2-7, with D possibly TRBD1 on 6 matching bases. The germline V and J ends were trimmed by 1 base and 0 bases, with 16 bases remaining between them. Germline CDR1 MDHEN, CDR2 SYDVKM. The length of the CDR3 is 17 residues. The CDR3 sequence: CASSLLGWGRGSYEQYF. CDR3 nucleotide sequence: TGTGCCAGCAGTTTATTAGGGTGGGGCAGGGGCTCCTACGAGCAGTACTTC.

This clone was counted a few times. The chain recombines TRBV25-1 with TRBJ1-5; TRBD1 aligns across 7 bases. This CDR3 comprises 16 residues. V lost 7 bases and J lost 6; bases outside the gene matches: 15. The V gene's germline CDR1 is MGHDK and CDR2 SYGVNS. In DNA, the CDR3 is TGTGCCAGCACCCCCCGGCGGCGGCAGGGGGGTCAGCCCCAGCATTTT. This codes for CASTPRRRQGGQPQHF.

The chain recombines TRBV5-4 with TRBJ2-7; 9 bases line up with TRBD1. CDR1 SGHNT and CDR2 YYREEE come from the germline V gene (reference sequence). This CDR3 contains 13 residues. J gave up 7 bases and V 3 bases, and 5 bases lay outside the gene matches. The CDR3 DNA sequence: TGTGCCAGCAGCTGGACAGGGGTTGGAGAGCAGTACTTC. Protein sequence: CASSWTGVGEQYF.